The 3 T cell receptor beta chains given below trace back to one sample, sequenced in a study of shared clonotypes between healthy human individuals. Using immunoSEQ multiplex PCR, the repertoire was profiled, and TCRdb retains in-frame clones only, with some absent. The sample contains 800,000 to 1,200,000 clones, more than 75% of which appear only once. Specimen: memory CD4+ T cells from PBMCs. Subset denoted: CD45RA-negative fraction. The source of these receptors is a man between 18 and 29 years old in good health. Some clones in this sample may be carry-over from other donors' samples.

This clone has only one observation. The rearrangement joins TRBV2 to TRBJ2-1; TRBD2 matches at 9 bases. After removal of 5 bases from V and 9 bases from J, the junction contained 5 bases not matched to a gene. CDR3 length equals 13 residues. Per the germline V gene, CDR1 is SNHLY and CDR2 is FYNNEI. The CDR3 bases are TGTGCCAGCAGTAGGACTAGCGAAGGTGAGCAGTTCTTC. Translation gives CASSRTSEGEQFF.

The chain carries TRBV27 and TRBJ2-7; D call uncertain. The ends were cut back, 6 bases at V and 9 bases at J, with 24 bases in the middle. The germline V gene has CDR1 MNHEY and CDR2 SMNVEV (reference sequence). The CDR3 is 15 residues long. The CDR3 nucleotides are TGTGCCAGCAGGGGCCCCGCTAGGGCCCTAAATCGGCAGTACTTC. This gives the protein CASRGPARALNRQYF.

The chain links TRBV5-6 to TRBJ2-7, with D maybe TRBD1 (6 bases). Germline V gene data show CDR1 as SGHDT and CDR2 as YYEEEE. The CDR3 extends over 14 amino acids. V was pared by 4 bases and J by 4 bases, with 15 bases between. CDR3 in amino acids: CASSLWGRPYEQYF. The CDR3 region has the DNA TGTGCCAGCAGCCTCTGGGGGCGACCTTACGAGCAGTACTTC.